This TCR beta chain comes out of a study of T cells in Graves' hyperthyroidism and ophthalmopathy. The study's findings and limits: Blood also contained most expanded thyroid clonotypes above 0.001.

In regard to this clonotype: As yet, its antigen is unknown.

V gave up 11 bases and J gave up 7 bases; unmatched junction bases: 28. This CDR3 contains 18 residues. Germline lookup yields CDR1 KGHSY and CDR2 FQNENV. What was amplified from RNA transcripts were TCR beta CDR3 regions. When the TCR CDR3 underwent first-round RT-PCR, the HTBI primer set was used. Using its own MiXCR run on the multiplex PCR reads, TCRdb lists one record per CDR3 protein. The table has about 98,000 distinct CDR3 sequences, about 40% seen once. Those with hyperthyroidism were 18 to 65 years old, newly diagnosed, and ill for under 2 months. Clinical symptoms, serum thyroxine and TRAb, thyroid ultrasound and orbital computed tomography were used for the diagnoses.

This sequence joins TRBV16 and TRBJ1-2; 7 bases map to TRBD1. This sequence was found in a woman aged 30 to 39 with Graves' hyperthyroidism. The specimen sequenced was peripheral blood or thyroid tissue (not recorded which). The CDR3 bases are TGTGCCCGGCCCGAAGTACTGCTCGTAGGTGGTTCAGGGGGTGGCTACACCTTC. Encoded protein: CARPEVLLVGGSGGGYTF.